These T cell receptor beta chains were read from a single sample in a study of T cell responses to AZD1222 COVID-19 vaccine. TCRdb keeps only in-frame clones here, not all; method: immunoSEQ multiplex PCR. This table has about 140,000 clones, roughly 92% appearing once. Sequencing used peripheral blood, obtained on day 0 of AZD1222 vaccination. These receptors all stem from an adult in good health. Each CDR3 is given with its conserved first and last residue. D genes are given only for firm matches. Size values are once, few and many counts, or a class for expanded clones, and some rows have none.

D	size	length	J	V	DNA	CDR3
TRBD1	.	15	TRBJ1-6	TRBV19	TGTGCCAGTAGTTCGGGAACAGGGGCTAAATCACCCCTCCACTTT	CASSSGTGAKSPLHF
.	few	15	TRBJ1-1	TRBV24-1	TGTGCCACCAGTGATTCGAAGGGGATGAACACTGAAGCTTTCTTT	CATSDSKGMNTEAFF
.	.	14	TRBJ1-2	TRBV2	TGTGCCAGCAGTGGTCTATCGATGGGGGTGGGCTACACCTTC	CASSGLSMGVGYTF
.	.	13	TRBJ1-5	TRBV5-1	TGCGCCAGCAGCTTCCGACCAAATCAGCCCCAGCATTTT	CASSFRPNQPQHF
.	.	14	TRBJ2-2	TRBV27	TGTGCCACCCGGGACGTGGGGAACACCGGGGAGCTGTTTTTT	CATRDVGNTGELFF
TRBD2	.	15	TRBJ2-7	TRBV28	TGTGCCAGCAATTCCCGGATAGCGGGGGGGGACGAGCAGTACTTC	CASNSRIAGGDEQYF
TRBD1	.	16	TRBJ2-1	TRBV28	TGTGCCAGCAGTCTTACACCGGGACAGGGAAACAATGAGCAGTTCTTC	CASSLTPGQGNNEQFF
.	.	11	TRBJ1-3	TRBV20-1	TGCAGTGCTAGGGGGGGAAACACCATATATTTT	CSARGGNTIYF
TRBD1	.	16	TRBJ2-1	TRBV7-2	TGTGCCAGCAGCTTAAGGGGGACAGGGGGGACCAATGAGCAGTTCTTC	CASSLRGTGGTNEQFF
.	.	15	TRBJ2-3	TRBV19	TGTGCCAGTAGTTCTCGGGCTAGTCGGACAGATACGCAGTATTTT	CASSSRASRTDTQYF
.	once	13	TRBJ1-2	TRBV29-1	TGCAGCGCGTCCACCGGGACGCCCGACGTCTACACCTTC	CSASTGTPDVYTF
.	.	13	TRBJ1-2	TRBV5-6	TGTGCCAGCAGCGATCAACGAGGGGCTGGCTACACCTTC	CASSDQRGAGYTF
TRBD1	.	15	TRBJ2-1	TRBV7-6	TGTGCCAGCAGCCGACGACAGGGCTCCTACAATGAGCAGTTCTTC	CASSRRQGSYNEQFF
.	.	16	TRBJ1-3	TRBV9	TGTGCCAGCAGCGTAGAAGGGTCGGTCTCTGGAAACACCATATATTTT	CASSVEGSVSGNTIYF
.	.	16	TRBJ2-3	TRBV24-1	TGTGCCACCAGTGACCCGACAGGTCTTAGCACAGATACGCAGTATTTT	CATSDPTGLSTDTQYF
.	once	14	TRBJ2-1	TRBV18	TGTGCCAGCTCACCACCGAGCCTAGCCCATGAGCAGTTCTTC	CASSPPSLAHEQFF
TRBD1	.	14	TRBJ1-2	TRBV28	TGTGCCAGCAGTTTATCGGACAGGGGTTATGGCTACACCTTC	CASSLSDRGYGYTF
TRBD1	once	15	TRBJ1-2	TRBV5-1	TGCGCCAGCAGCTTGGGTTCAGGGGGTAGCGATGGCTACACCTTC	CASSLGSGGSDGYTF
.	.	15	TRBJ2-3	TRBV7-9	TGTGCCAGCAGCTTCGACAGGTCTCGCACAGATACGCAGTATTTT	CASSFDRSRTDTQYF
TRBD1	few	17	TRBJ2-7	TRBV10-1	TGCGCCAGCAGTGAGTCGATGAGTAGGGACAGCACCTACGAGCAGTACTTC	CASSESMSRDSTYEQYF
TRBD2	.	16	TRBJ2-2	TRBV7-2	TGTGCCAGCAGTTCCGGGACTAGCGGGTCTTCCGGGGAGCTGTTTTTT	CASSSGTSGSSGELFF
TRBD1	.	13	TRBJ1-1	TRBV29-1	TGCAGCGAGTCGGGACAGGCTAGGACTGAAGCTTTCTTT	CSESGQARTEAFF
TRBD1	.	16	TRBJ2-7	TRBV28	TGTGCCAGCAGTTCCCCGGCTGGACAGGGTACCTACGAGCAGTACTTC	CASSSPAGQGTYEQYF
.	.	16	TRBJ1-3	TRBV19	TGTGCCAGTAGTGTACCCGATCGGCGGGCTGGAAACACCATATATTTT	CASSVPDRRAGNTIYF
.	.	12	TRBJ1-4	TRBV18	TGTGCCAGCTCACCCACTAATGAAAAACTGTTTTTT	CASSPTNEKLFF
TRBD1	once	13	TRBJ1-3	TRBV7-8	TGTGCCAGCAGCCGTGACAGGGGCCCGAACATATATTTT	CASSRDRGPNIYF
TRBD1	.	14	TRBJ2-5	TRBV5-1	TGCGCCAGCAGCAGGGACAGGGTAACGGAGACCCAGTACTTC	CASSRDRVTETQYF
.	.	13	TRBJ2-7	TRBV18	TGTGCCAGCTCACCCTCTCTGTACTACGAGCAGTACTTC	CASSPSLYYEQYF
TRBD2	.	17	TRBJ2-6	TRBV19	TGTGCCAGTAGCCTTTTACTAGCGGGGGATGGGGCCAACGTCCTGACTTTC	CASSLLLAGDGANVLTF
.	.	16	TRBJ2-1	TRBV24-1	TGTGCCACCAGTGATCCTGCGTACAGGAGGTACAATGAGCAGTTCTTC	CATSDPAYRRYNEQFF
.	.	14	TRBJ1-4	TRBV28	TGTGCCAGCAGTTTTTGGACAGTTAATGAAAAACTGTTTTTT	CASSFWTVNEKLFF
.	.	14	TRBJ2-1	TRBV28	TGTGCCAGCAGTCTTACGAGCTCCTACAATGAGCAGTTCTTC	CASSLTSSYNEQFF
.	once	14	TRBJ1-4	TRBV6-5	TGTGCCGCAGCGTTCAGGGGCGGTAATGAAAAACTGTTTTTT	CAAAFRGGNEKLFF
TRBD2	.	18	TRBJ2-3	TRBV19	TGTGCCAGTAGTCCGCGGACTAGCGGGAGGGTTAGCACAGATACGCAGTATTTT	CASSPRTSGRVSTDTQYF
.	.	15	TRBJ1-3	TRBV7-9	TGTGCCAGCAGCTTTGGACAGAATATTGGAAACACCATATATTTT	CASSFGQNIGNTIYF
.	.	11	TRBJ1-6	TRBV28	TGTGCCAGCAGTGGTAATTCACCCCTCCACTTT	CASSGNSPLHF
TRBD2	.	15	TRBJ2-2	TRBV10-1	TGCGCCAGCAGTGAAAGCGGGGGATTCACCGGGGAGCTGTTTTTT	CASSESGGFTGELFF
.	.	13	TRBJ1-4	TRBV4-2	TGTGCCAGCAGCCAAGAAGGGCCGTGGGAACTGTTTTTT	CASSQEGPWELFF
TRBD1	.	15	TRBJ1-2	TRBV28	TGTGCCAGCAGTCCCCGACAGGGGGCGATCTATGGCTACACCTTC	CASSPRQGAIYGYTF
.	.	16	TRBJ1-1	TRBV5-4	TGTGCCAGCAGGTCAAACACCAGGGTTGAGGACACTGAAGCTTTCTTT	CASRSNTRVEDTEAFF
.	.	15	TRBJ1-2	TRBV7-2	TGTGCCAGCAGCACCGCCGGGACAACTAACTATGGCTACACCTTC	CASSTAGTTNYGYTF
TRBD1	.	17	TRBJ2-7	TRBV7-9	TGTGCCAGCGGGACCTTTTATGGGGGACAGCGATCCTACGAGCAGTACTTC	CASGTFYGGQRSYEQYF
.	.	12	TRBJ1-1	TRBV19	TGTGCCAGTAGTATCAGGGGCACTGAAGCTTTCTTT	CASSIRGTEAFF
.	once	17	TRBJ1-3	TRBV2	TGTGCCAGCAGGGACCCCGGGTGGGGGGCGGAAGGAAACACCATATATTTT	CASRDPGWGAEGNTIYF
.	.	12	TRBJ2-6	TRBV29-1	TGCAGCACTTCCTCTGGGGCCAACGTCCTGACTTTC	CSTSSGANVLTF
.	few	15	TRBJ2-7	TRBV7-2	TGTGCCAGCAGCGACACAGGTGTTAGGTCCTACGAGCAGTACTTC	CASSDTGVRSYEQYF
.	.	16	TRBJ1-4	TRBV6-5	TGTGCCAGCAGTTACTTCCGGGACCCGGGGGGTGAAAAACTGTTTTTT	CASSYFRDPGGEKLFF
.	.	13	TRBJ1-1	TRBV19	TGTGCCAGTAGTATCGGGGAGAACACTGAAGCTTTCTTT	CASSIGENTEAFF
TRBD1	.	15	TRBJ2-1	TRBV3-1/TRBV3-2	TGTGCCAGCAGCCTAACTGGGACAGGGGACGATGAGCAGTTCTTC	CASSLTGTGDDEQFF
TRBD1	.	17	TRBJ1-5	TRBV19	TGTGCCAGTACCCTATCGACAGGGGGCTTTTCAAATCAGCCCCAGCATTTT	CASTLSTGGFSNQPQHF
.	once	12	TRBJ2-7	TRBV10-1	TGCGCCAGCGGGACAGTTGGAGGGGAGCAGTACTTC	CASGTVGGEQYF
.	.	19	TRBJ1-3	TRBV11-2	TGTGCCAGCAGCTTGCGGTCGGCTTGGGGGGAGAGCTCTGGAAACACCATATATTTT	CASSLRSAWGESSGNTIYF
.	.	15	TRBJ2-2	TRBV28	TGTGCCACCAAAGTTTATTCCAGTAACACCGGGGAGCTGTTTTTT	CATKVYSSNTGELFF
.	.	16	TRBJ2-7	TRBV28	TGTGCCAGCAGTTCCCCTTTCGCGGGGAGCTCCTACGAGCAGTACTTC	CASSSPFAGSSYEQYF
.	.	14	TRBJ1-1	TRBV29-1	TGCAGCGTTGAAGATACGAGAATGAACACTGAAGCTTTCTTT	CSVEDTRMNTEAFF
TRBD2	.	16	TRBJ2-7	TRBV11-2	TGTGCCAGCAGCTTAGGGAGCAGCGGGGGAACCTACGAGCAGTACTTC	CASSLGSSGGTYEQYF
.	.	15	TRBJ2-1	TRBV7-2	TGTGCCAGCAGCCGGGACTCGAGCTCCTACAATGAGCAGTTCTTC	CASSRDSSSYNEQFF
.	.	14	TRBJ2-7	TRBV19	TGTGCCAGTAGTCTGACAGCACATCCCTACGAGCAGTACTTC	CASSLTAHPYEQYF
.	.	14	TRBJ1-1	TRBV28	TGTGCCAGCAGGACCACGACAGGGAACACTGAAGCTTTCTTT	CASRTTTGNTEAFF